This T cell receptor (beta chain) stems from a study of CD8 T cells in ankylosing spondylitis. The germline V and J ends were trimmed by 7 bases and 2 bases, with 7 bases remaining between them. The CDR3 consists of 11 residues. Germline V lookup: CDR1 DFQATT, CDR2 SNEGSKA (reference sequence). Generation of TCR beta libraries employed quantitative 5'-RACE incorporating molecular barcodes. MiXCR, run by TCRdb on the 5' RACE reads, gives a single entry per CDR3 protein. This sample carries under 250,000 distinct CDR3 sequences, roughly 25% of them seen once, and the ten largest clones take 6.6%. Findings and limits, study-wide: Disease-linked clones reportedly concentrated significantly in matched ankylosing spondylitis synovial fluid. What seemed typical of ankylosing spondylitis blood was a TCR beta motif built from several highly homologous variants. Certain motif variants had earlier appeared in reactive arthritis synovial fluid and blood.

In this sample, this clonotype turned up a few times. Its antigen is unidentified. Sequenced input: blood, either unsorted or a sorted T cell fraction (not recorded which). This TCR was sampled from a male donor with ankylosing spondylitis or in good health (not recorded which). This sequence joins TRBV20-1 and TRBJ2-3; D remains ambiguous. CDR3 loop: CSVPVTDTQYF. CDR3 in DNA: TGCAGTGTCCCGGTCACAGATACGCAGTATTTT.